This TCR beta chain was observed in a study of patients and donors after allogeneic stem cell transplantation. V dropped 5 bases and J dropped 5; count of bases not matched to a gene: 6. The CDR3 length is 14 residues. This clonotype was seen a handful of times. MiXCR, run by TCRdb on the RT-PCR reads, gives a single entry per CDR3 protein. The data contain approximately 160,000 distinct CDR3 sequences, approximately 24% of them singletons. Sequenced sample: blood, either unsorted or a sorted T cell fraction (not recorded which). The chain couples TRBV12-3 or TRBV12-4 to TRBJ2-1; 7 positions agree with TRBD2. The receptor was derived from a human donor who was either an allogeneic HSCT recipient or a stem cell or donor lymphocyte infusion donor (not recorded which). It is not recorded whose cells these are; they may come from a transplant donor. The CDR3 sequence: CASSLLGLNNEQFF. The CDR3 DNA reads TGTGCCAGCAGTCTGCTGGGACTAAACAATGAGCAGTTCTTC.